This is a list of T cell receptor beta chains from one sample in a study of regulatory dendritic cells for organ transplantation. Some clones are missing from TCRdb's copy, which holds only in-frame ones; the method was immunoSEQ multiplex PCR. This sample has around 30,000 clones, with 82% found just once. Sequencing was done on a sample of naive CD8+ T cells from blood. These receptor sequences come from a human donor in good health. CDR3s include the opening cysteine and the closing phenylalanine or tryptophan. A D gene is named only where the DNA matches it firmly. Size is stated for part of the rows, as once, few or many counts, or as a class when the clone is expanded.

>TRBV7-9|.|TRBJ2-2|TRBD2
CASSFNSGVAGELFF
TGTGCCAGCAGCTTTAACAGCGGGGTAGCCGGGGAGCTGTTTTTT
>TRBV7-6|.|TRBJ1-6|.
CASSLAGGGPYLSPLHF
TGTGCCAGCAGCTTAGCAGGCGGGGGCCCGTACTTATCACCCCTCCACTTT
>TRBV19|.|TRBJ2-1|TRBD2
CASSFRAGGPNEQFF
TGTGCCAGTAGTTTCAGGGCGGGGGGGCCAAACGAGCAGTTCTTC
>TRBV4-3|.|TRBJ1-2|.
CASSQEASSIFYGYTF
TGCGCCAGCAGCCAAGAAGCTTCCTCAATATTCTATGGCTACACCTTC
>TRBV19|few|TRBJ2-2|TRBD2
CASSSTGTSLPGELFF
TGTGCCAGTAGTAGCACCGGGACTAGTCTTCCCGGGGAGCTGTTTTTT
>TRBV27|.|TRBJ1-1|.
CASSIDGAYTEAFF
TGTGCCAGCAGTATCGATGGGGCCTACACTGAAGCTTTCTTT
>TRBV5-1|.|TRBJ2-7|TRBD1
CASSAGTGGSDEQYF
TGCGCCAGCAGTGCGGGGACAGGGGGCTCCGACGAGCAGTACTTC
>TRBV11-3|.|TRBJ1-6|.
CASSSRRGIPVLHF
TGTGCCAGCAGCTCTAGACGGGGGATCCCTGTCCTCCACTTT
>TRBV5-1|.|TRBJ1-1|.
CASSFKNTEAFF
TGCGCCAGCAGCTTCAAAAATACTGAAGCTTTCTTT
>TRBV11-2|.|TRBJ1-3|.
CASSLVARTSISNTIYF
TGTGCCAGCAGCTTAGTAGCCAGGACAAGCATTTCAAACACCATATATTTT
>TRBV4-3|once|TRBJ2-7|.
CASSQWQGAEQYF
TGCGCCAGCAGCCAATGGCAAGGGGCCGAGCAGTACTTC
>TRBV6-1|.|TRBJ1-1|TRBD1
CASSAPGQGPMNTEAFF
TGTGCCAGCAGTGCCCCGGGACAGGGGCCCATGAACACTGAAGCTTTCTTT
>TRBV4-1|.|TRBJ2-1|TRBD1
CASSQLRGGGEQFF
TGCGCCAGCAGCCAATTGAGAGGGGGCGGTGAGCAGTTCTTC
>TRBV14|.|TRBJ2-4|.
CASSQVSGAVNIQYF
TGTGCCAGCAGCCAAGTTTCGGGTGCTGTAAACATTCAGTACTTC
>TRBV13|few|TRBJ1-1|.
CASTGRGNTEAFF
TGTGCCAGTACAGGGAGGGGGAACACTGAAGCTTTCTTT
>TRBV5-6|.|TRBJ1-1|.
CASTSGARVTEAFF
TGTGCCAGCACCAGTGGGGCACGTGTCACTGAAGCTTTCTTT
>TRBV25-1|.|TRBJ1-1|.
CASTPGHRNTEAFF
TGTGCCAGCACACCGGGACATAGGAACACTGAAGCTTTCTTT
>TRBV7-9|.|TRBJ1-2|.
CASSLGTGPPGGYTF
TGTGCCAGCAGCTTAGGAACAGGGCCTCCCGGTGGCTACACCTTC
>TRBV19|.|TRBJ1-4|TRBD1
CASIDPGQGYEKLFF
TGTGCCAGTATCGACCCGGGACAGGGCTATGAAAAACTGTTTTTT
>TRBV10-3|.|TRBJ2-2|TRBD2
CAISDGTSGISNTGELFF
TGTGCCATCAGTGACGGGACTAGCGGGATCTCGAACACCGGGGAGCTGTTTTTT
>TRBV14|.|TRBJ1-4|.
CASSQAWGDEKLFF
TGTGCCAGCAGCCAAGCCTGGGGGGATGAAAAACTGTTTTTT
>TRBV29-1|.|TRBJ2-1|.
CSVEGQSSYNEQFF
TGCAGCGTTGAAGGACAGAGCTCCTACAATGAGCAGTTCTTC
>TRBV2|.|TRBJ2-5|TRBD1
CASSSTGTQGQETQYF
TGTGCCAGCAGTTCGACCGGGACACAGGGGCAAGAGACCCAGTACTTC
>TRBV4-2|.|TRBJ2-3|TRBD2
CASSQTSGGGTQYF
TGTGCCAGCAGCCAGACTAGCGGGGGGGGTACGCAGTATTTT